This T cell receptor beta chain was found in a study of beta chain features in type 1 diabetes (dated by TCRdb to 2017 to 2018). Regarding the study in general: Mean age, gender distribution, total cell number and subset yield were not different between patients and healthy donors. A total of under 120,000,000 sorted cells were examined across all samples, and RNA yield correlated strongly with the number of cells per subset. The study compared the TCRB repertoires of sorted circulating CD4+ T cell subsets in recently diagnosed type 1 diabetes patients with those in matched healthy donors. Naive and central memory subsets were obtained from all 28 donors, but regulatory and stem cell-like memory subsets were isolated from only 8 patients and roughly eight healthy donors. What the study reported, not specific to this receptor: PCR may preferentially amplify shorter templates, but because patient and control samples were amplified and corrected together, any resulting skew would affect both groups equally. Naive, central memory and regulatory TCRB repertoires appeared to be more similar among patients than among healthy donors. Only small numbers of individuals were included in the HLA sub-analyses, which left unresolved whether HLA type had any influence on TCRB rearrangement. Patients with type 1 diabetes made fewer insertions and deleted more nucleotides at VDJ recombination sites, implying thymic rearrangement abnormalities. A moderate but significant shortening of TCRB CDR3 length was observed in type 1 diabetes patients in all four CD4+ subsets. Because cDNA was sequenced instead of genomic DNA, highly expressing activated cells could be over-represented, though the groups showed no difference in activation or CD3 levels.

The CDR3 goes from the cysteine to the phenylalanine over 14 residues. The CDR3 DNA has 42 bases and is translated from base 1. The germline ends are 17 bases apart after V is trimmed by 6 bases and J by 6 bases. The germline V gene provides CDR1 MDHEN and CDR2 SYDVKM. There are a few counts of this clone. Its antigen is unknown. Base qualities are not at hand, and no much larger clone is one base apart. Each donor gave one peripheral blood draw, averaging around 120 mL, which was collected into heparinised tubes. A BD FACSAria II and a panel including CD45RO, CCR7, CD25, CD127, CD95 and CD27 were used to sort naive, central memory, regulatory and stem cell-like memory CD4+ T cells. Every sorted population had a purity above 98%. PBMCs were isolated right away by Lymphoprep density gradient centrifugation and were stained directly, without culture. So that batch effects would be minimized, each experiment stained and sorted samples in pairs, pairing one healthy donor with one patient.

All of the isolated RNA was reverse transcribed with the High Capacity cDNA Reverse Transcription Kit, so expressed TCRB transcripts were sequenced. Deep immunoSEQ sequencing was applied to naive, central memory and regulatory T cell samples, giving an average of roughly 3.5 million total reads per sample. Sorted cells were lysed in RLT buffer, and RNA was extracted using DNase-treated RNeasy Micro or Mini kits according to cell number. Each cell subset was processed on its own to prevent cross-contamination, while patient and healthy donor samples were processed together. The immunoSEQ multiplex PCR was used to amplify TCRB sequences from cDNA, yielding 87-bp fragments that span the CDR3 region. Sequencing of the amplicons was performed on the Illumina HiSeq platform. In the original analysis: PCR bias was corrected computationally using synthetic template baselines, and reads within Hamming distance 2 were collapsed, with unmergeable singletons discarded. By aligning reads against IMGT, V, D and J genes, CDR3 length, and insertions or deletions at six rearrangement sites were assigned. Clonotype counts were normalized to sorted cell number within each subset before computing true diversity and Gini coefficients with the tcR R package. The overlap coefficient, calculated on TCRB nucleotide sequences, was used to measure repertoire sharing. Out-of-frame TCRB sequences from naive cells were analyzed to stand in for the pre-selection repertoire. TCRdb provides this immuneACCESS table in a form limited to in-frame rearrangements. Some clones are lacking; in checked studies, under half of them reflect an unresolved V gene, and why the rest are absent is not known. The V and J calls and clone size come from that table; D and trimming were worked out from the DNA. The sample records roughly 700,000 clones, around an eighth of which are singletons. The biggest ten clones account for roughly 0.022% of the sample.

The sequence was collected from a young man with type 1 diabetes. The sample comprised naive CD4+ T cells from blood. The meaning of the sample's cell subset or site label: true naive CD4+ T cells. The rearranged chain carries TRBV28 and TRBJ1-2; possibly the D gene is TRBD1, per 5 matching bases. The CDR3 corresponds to CASSRGSRVDGYTF. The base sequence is TGTGCCAGCAGCCGCGGAAGCAGGGTGGATGGCTACACCTTC.